These T cell receptor beta chains were read from a single sample in a study of blood T cell repertoires in COVID-19. Assay: immunoSEQ multiplex PCR; the TCRdb copy retains only in-frame clones and omits some. The sample includes about 35,000 clones, around 87% seen only once; the top ten take around 10%. The sample was peripheral blood. The receptor source for this set is an older man with active COVID-19. The conserved cysteine and the conserved F or W are not part of the CDR3 here.

TRBV7-8	11	TRBJ1-5	ASSTDRDQPQH
TRBV4-1	12	TRBJ2-7	ASSQTSGSYEQY
TRBV19	12	TRBJ2-3	ASTPGTSGVTQY
TRBV7-8	13	TRBJ2-7	ASSPGLTPPYEQY
TRBV2	12	TRBJ2-1	ASSAGLRGNEQF
TRBV7-8	12	TRBJ2-7	ASSYSGSKYEQY
TRBV9	15	TRBJ2-2	ASSPRTSPAKGGELF
TRBV27	12	TRBJ1-5	ASSSGQGKGPQH
TRBV10-3	10	TRBJ2-7	AISGSSYEQY
TRBV4-1	14	TRBJ2-2	ASSPGLAGPTGELF
TRBV30	14	TRBJ2-7	AWRVPTSGRNNEQY
TRBV18	15	TRBJ2-3	ASSPEVDRVGTDTQY
TRBV3-1/TRBV3-2	11	TRBJ2-2	ASSLVDTGELF
TRBV10-2	12	TRBJ2-7	ASGFPGQGYEQY
TRBV6-6	12	TRBJ1-2	ASVYTTGINGYT
TRBV9	15	TRBJ2-5	ASSADARGRLGETQY
TRBV5-5	14	TRBJ1-5	ASSLGPTEVVGPQH
TRBV27	14	TRBJ2-1	ASSMGRQVWDNEQF
TRBV5-1	13	TRBJ2-3	ASSVLATSTDTQY
TRBV18	13	TRBJ2-3	ASSPLGSHTDTQY
TRBV7-2	13	TRBJ2-7	ASSATGTGGFEQY
TRBV10-3	11	TRBJ1-5	AISGGGEQPQH
TRBV14	10	TRBJ2-4	ASSKDGNIQY
TRBV7-7	13	TRBJ2-2	ASSQGGLNTGELF
TRBV19	13	TRBJ2-7	ASSSSTSGRYEQY
TRBV30	10	TRBJ2-5	AWSGSTETQY
TRBV7-8	10	TRBJ2-3	ASSLTADTQY
TRBV19	14	TRBJ2-5	ASSIGSGRAVETQY
TRBV10-1	13	TRBJ2-7	ASSDGVTSGDEQY
TRBV7-2	13	TRBJ1-2	ASALRDSPLGGYT
TRBV19	15	TRBJ1-4	ASSDPDRGLTNEKLF
TRBV27	11	TRBJ2-7	ASSGGRLYEQY
TRBV11-2	12	TRBJ2-7	ASSLAAASYEQY
TRBV11-2	15	TRBJ2-2	ASSLREGQVNTGELF
TRBV6-4	10	TRBJ2-5	ASSGDQETQY
TRBV11-3	13	TRBJ2-2	ASSLEGLNTGELF
TRBV6-6	14	TRBJ1-1	ASRLFQGSRNTEAF
TRBV7-9	12	TRBJ2-7	ASTTPGQGDEQY
TRBV5-4	14	TRBJ2-7	ASSPGLAETFYEQY
TRBV5-4	10	TRBJ2-3	ASSRRRDTQY
TRBV12-1	13	TRBJ2-7	ASSPTSGSTYEQY
TRBV7-2	14	TRBJ2-5	ASSNYGVPRGETQY
TRBV20-1	12	TRBJ2-7	SASPAGGPGEQY
TRBV20-1	10	TRBJ2-5	SASWQQETQY
TRBV13	14	TRBJ2-5	ASSRSRGGAGETQY
TRBV9	12	TRBJ1-1	ASSPRWDGGTAF
TRBV28	9	TRBJ1-1	ASSFEGRAF
TRBV9	17	TRBJ2-1	ASSVAQGTSTLSYNEQF
TRBV18	12	TRBJ2-7	ASSPRSGLYEQY
TRBV15	11	TRBJ2-1	ATSRDPWGEQF
TRBV28	13	TRBJ2-7	ASRATGTRGNEQY
TRBV28	17	TRBJ1-3	ASRSPGQRFGVSGNTIY
TRBV5-3	13	TRBJ2-3	ARSRTGIGTDTQY
TRBV10-3	12	TRBJ2-7	AISGSEGANEQY
TRBV28	12	TRBJ1-4	ASSFREGGEKLS
TRBV7-9	12	TRBJ2-2	ASSRPPNTGELF
TRBV6-2/TRBV6-3	16	TRBJ2-1	ASSYGSSGSGSYNEQF
TRBV4-1	15	TRBJ2-2	ASSQEVLAGGYGELF
TRBV7-9	14	TRBJ2-7	ASSLSGLGSSYEQY
TRBV28	13	TRBJ2-7	ASSSRDRFSYEQY